This T cell receptor beta chain was documented in a study of T cell changes during pregnancy in multiple sclerosis. V lost 8 bases and J 14 bases, leaving 16 bases between the germline ends. Germline-derived CDR1 and CDR2 are SNHLY and FYNNEI. The CDR3 totals 12 residues. TCRdb's table, derived via immunoSEQ multiplex PCR, lists solely in-frame clones and lacks some. This repertoire shows more than 65,000 clones, more than 90% found once; its top ten account for around 0.2%. The TCR was taken from a female donor with multiple sclerosis, enrolled in a pregnancy study. This sample comprised CD4+ T cells from peripheral blood mononuclear cells, obtained before pregnancy. The chain couples TRBV2 to TRBJ1-6; no firm D call. CDR3 sequence reads: CASRGPRSALHF. The CDR3 nucleotides are TGTGCCAGCCGAGGGCCTCGAAGTGCCCTCCACTTT.